The source of this T cell receptor beta chain is a study of blood T cell repertoires in COVID-19. On the study more broadly: The samples span acute and convalescent COVID-19 from the United States, Italy and Spain. Sample material is recorded as cDNA or gDNA derived from T cells, B-cell-depleted T cells, or PBMCs.

The CDR3 loop spans 17 amino acids. In germline, CDR1 is SGHRS, CDR2 YFSETQ. V lost 5 bases to trimming and J lost 3 bases; unmatched junction nucleotides: 7. Sequenced by immunoSEQ multiplex PCR; TCRdb stores in-frame clones only, minus some. The sample has 200,000 to 300,000 clones, about 87% seen once. The origin of this receptor is a woman aged 40 to 50 with acute COVID-19. The sample taken for sequencing was PBMCs or T cells enriched from blood (not recorded which). This chain joins TRBV5-1 and TRBJ2-2; 13 positions match TRBD2. This CDR3 is CASRWTSGSLDTGELFF. CDR3 coding DNA: TGCGCCAGCAGGTGGACTAGCGGGAGCCTAGACACCGGGGAGCTGTTTTTT.